This paragraph reports one T cell receptor (beta chain). The protocol was immunoSEQ multiplex PCR, while the TCRdb copy is restricted to in-frame clones and leaves out a portion. The table lists around 73,000 clones, 82% of them singletons. This sample is part of a study of glioma-infiltrating T cells after dendritic cell vaccination. Trimming stripped 6 bases from V and 5 bases from J, with 20 bases between. The CDR3 is made up of 16 amino acids. Germline values: CDR1 SGHVS, CDR2 FQNEAQ. The clonotype was recovered from a human donor with glioblastoma. Sequences were derived from blood, sampled before dendritic cell vaccination. The chain combines TRBV7-8 with TRBJ2-1; the D gene is possibly TRBD1 (6 bases). The CDR3 nucleotides read TGTGCCAGCAGTAACCAAGCGGCAGGGGCCAACAATGAGCAGTTCTTC. This codes for CASSNQAAGANNEQFF. The whole variable domain, remainder taken from reference TRBV7-8 and TRBJ2-1, is GAGVSQSPRYKVAKRGQDVALRCDPISGHVSLFWYQQALGQGPEFLTYFQNEAQLDKSGLPSDRFFAERPEGSVSTLKIQRTQQEDSAVYLCASSNQAAGANNEQFFGPGTRLTVL.